A single sample is the source of the 23 T cell receptor beta chains below, sequenced in a study of response to subunit inactivated influenza vaccine (dated by TCRdb to between 2018 and 2020). The library was obtained by RT-PCR. Sequencing was performed on an Illumina HiSeq 2500. TCRdb reworked the public reads: Q25 trimming with fastp, MiXCR clone assembly, productive beta chains retained. All rows with the same CDR3 protein become a single entry with the most common DNA and genes. The table for this sample lists 750,000 to 850,000 distinct CDR3 sequences; 18% of them were counted only once. Roughly a tenth of the sample is in the top ten clones. The sample in question was PBMCs from blood, obtained 5 days after vaccination. These TCRs come from a man aged 45-65 years who received an inactivated influenza vaccine. Donor details come from another sample of the same person, matched by shared clones.

The V and J genes are TRBV7-2 and TRBJ1-5; D uncertain. V was clipped by 4 bases and J by 7 bases, with 11 bases between them. The CDR3 is 13 residues long. Germline values: CDR1 SGHTA, CDR2 FQGNSA. The CDR3 sequence is CASSYGPEQPQHF. CDR3 DNA sequence: TGTGCCAGCAGCTACGGGCCAGAACAGCCCCAGCATTTT.

The rearrangement uses TRBV28 and TRBJ2-5, with TRBD2 matching 7 bases. Per the germline V gene, CDR1 is MDHEN and CDR2 is SYDVKM. The CDR3 loop spans 16 amino acids. V trimming: 0 bases; J trimming: 9 bases; junction bases outside the gene matches: 13. CDR3 loop: CASSLWGQFDRGAQYF. For the CDR3, the DNA is TGTGCCAGCAGTTTATGGGGTCAGTTCGATCGGGGGGCCCAGTACTTC.

This clonotype appeared a few times. The chain carries TRBV14 and TRBJ1-1; 8 bases are a match to TRBD1. V shed 7 bases, J shed 4 bases, and the junction held 5 bases outside the gene matches. The CDR3 has 13 amino acids. Germline V lookup: CDR1 SGHDN, CDR2 FVKESK. The CDR3 protein is CASTLGQATEAFF. CDR3 coding DNA: TGTGCCAGCACCTTGGGACAGGCCACTGAAGCTTTCTTT.

This clonotype showed up many times. This chain links TRBV29-1 with TRBJ1-1, with 8 bases that match TRBD1. This CDR3 is built from 13 residues. In germline, CDR1 is SQVTM, CDR2 ANQGSEA. The CDR3 DNA sequence: TGCACCGTATTCGACAGGGGGAACACTGAAGCTTTCTTT. Amino acid sequence: CTVFDRGNTEAFF.

Many counts were recorded for this clonotype. The V call is TRBV10-1, the J call TRBJ2-3; TRBD2 aligns across 9 bases. The V gene's germline CDR1 is WNHNN and CDR2 SYGVQD (reference sequence). Germline trimming cut 3 bases from V and 7 bases from J; bases unmatched to any gene: 8. This CDR3 region has 15 residues. CDR3 sequence (DNA): TGCGCCAGCAGTGACCCCGGGACTAGCATCTATACGCAGTATTTT. Amino acid sequence: CASSDPGTSIYTQYF.

The CDR3 sequence is CASSGTSGAGTDTQYF. In DNA, the CDR3 is TGTGCCAGCAGTGGGACTAGCGGGGCTGGCACAGATACGCAGTATTTT. This sequence joins TRBV25-1 and TRBJ2-3, with 12 bases fitting TRBD2. Looked up from germline, CDR1 is MGHDK and CDR2 is SYGVNS. V lost 4 bases and J lost 1; bases outside the gene matches: 3. This CDR3 contains 16 residues.

This chain links TRBV6-1 with TRBJ2-3, with TRBD2 identical over 10 bases. The CDR3 is 14 residues long. V trimming: 4 bases; J trimming: 6 bases; junction bases outside the gene matches: 4. Germline-derived CDR1 and CDR2 are MNHNS and SASEGT. The CDR3: CASSVGTSVDTQYF. Here the CDR3 DNA reads TGTGCCAGCAGTGTAGGGACTAGCGTTGATACGCAGTATTTT.

This clonotype was observed a handful of times. The chain links TRBV6-5 to TRBJ2-2, with D hard to call. From germline, CDR1 is MNHEY and CDR2 SVGAGI. CDR3 length equals 14 residues. Trimming shortened V by 2 bases and J by 3 bases, and 7 bases separated the two germline ends. CDR3 region: CASSYQRYTGELFF. Written as DNA, the CDR3 is TGTGCCAGCAGTTACCAGCGTTACACCGGGGAGCTGTTTTTT.

This rearrangement joins TRBV11-2 to TRBJ2-1, with D perhaps matching TRBD2 (6 bases). The CDR3 is made up of 14 amino acids. Trimming left V 4 bases short and J 6 bases short, with 13 bases between. The V gene's germline CDR1 is SGHAT and CDR2 FQNNGV. The CDR3 DNA sequence: TGTGCCAGCAGCTACCCCTCGACTAGCAATGAGCAGTTCTTC. Its protein is CASSYPSTSNEQFF.

The table lists this clonotype with a few counts. The chain links TRBV4-2 to TRBJ2-1, with 11 bases aligning to TRBD2. Germline assignment: CDR1 LGHNA and CDR2 YNFKEQ. The length of the CDR3 is 16 residues. The V segment lost 3 bases and the J segment 9 bases; nucleotides outside the gene matches: 10. The CDR3 coding sequence is TGTGCCAGCAGCCAGGGACGACTAGCGGGAATGACTGAGCAGTTCTTC. Translating it yields CASSQGRLAGMTEQFF.

The J gene is TRBJ2-2, the V gene TRBV12-3 or TRBV12-4; D uncertain. This CDR3 has 14 amino acids. The ends were cut back, 3 bases at V and 3 bases at J, with 8 bases in the middle. CDR3 amino acids: CASSFNSDTGELFF. CDR3 nucleotides: TGTGCCAGCAGTTTCAACAGCGACACCGGGGAGCTGTTTTTT.

V is TRBV20-1 and J is TRBJ1-2, with 8 bases lining up with TRBD1. Per the germline V gene, CDR1 is DFQATT and CDR2 is SNEGSKA (reference sequence). V was pared by 3 bases and J by 4 bases, with 4 bases of the junction left unmatched. This CDR3 has 13 residues. Written as DNA, the CDR3 is TGCAGTGCTAGTACAGGGGGAGTCTATGGCTACACCTTC. Translation gives CSASTGGVYGYTF.

The chain joins TRBV11-2 to TRBJ2-7; 10 nucleotides match TRBD2. Unmatched junction bases numbered 8, after V lost 7 bases and J lost 2 bases. This CDR3 is 15 amino acids long. Germline V lookup: CDR1 SGHAT, CDR2 FQNNGV. CDR3 sequence reads: CASTRRTSGPYEQYF. The CDR3 DNA reads as TGTGCCAGCACCCGGAGGACTAGCGGCCCCTACGAGCAGTACTTC. Filled out from reference TRBV11-2 and TRBJ2-7, the complete variable domain reads EAGVAQSPRYKIIEKRQSVAFWCNPISGHATLYWYQQILGQGPKLLIQFQNNGVVDDSQLPKDRFSAERLKGVDSTLKIQPAKLEDSAVYLCASTRRTSGPYEQYFGPGTRLTVT.

The chain couples TRBV25-1 to TRBJ2-7, with 10 bases matching TRBD2. The CDR3 length is 16 residues. Germline V gives CDR1 MGHDK, CDR2 SYGVNS. J was trimmed by 2 bases and V by 3 bases; bases with no gene match: 7. This chain's CDR3 is CASSDTLAGVTYEQYF. The CDR3 nucleotides read TGTGCCAGCAGTGATACCCTAGCGGGAGTTACCTACGAGCAGTACTTC.

This clonotype was found a few times. The V gene is TRBV6-5, the J gene TRBJ2-7; TRBD1 aligns across 7 bases. V trimming: 0 bases; J trimming: 3 bases; junction bases outside the gene matches: 5. CDR1 is MNHEY, CDR2 SVGAGI, per germline. The CDR3 totals 15 residues. This CDR3 is CASSYSTRDSYEQYF. The CDR3 DNA sequence: TGTGCCAGCAGTTACTCGACCCGGGACAGCTACGAGCAGTACTTC.

Comments on this clonotype: Germline and junction disagree at one end, which may indicate a read error. The CDR3 sequence: CASNEAGGNYEQYF. The CDR3 region has the DNA TGTGCCAGCAATGAAGCGGGAGGGAACTACGAGCAGTACTTC. This sequence joins TRBV6-1 and TRBJ2-7; 10 positions agree with TRBD2. The CDR3 has 14 residues. The germline gives CDR1 MNHNS, CDR2 SASEGT.

This clonotype was detected only a few times. This chain links TRBV3-1 with TRBJ2-3; 8 nucleotides agree with TRBD2. The V gene end was trimmed by 0 bases and the J gene end by 7 bases; junction bases not matched to a gene: 6. Germline assignment: CDR1 LGHDT and CDR2 YNNKEL (reference sequence). CDR3 length equals 15 residues. CDR3 amino acids: CASSQDLSGGYTQYF. CDR3 bases: TGTGCCAGCAGCCAAGATCTTTCGGGGGGGTATACGCAGTATTTT.

This clonotype occurred a few times. This chain links TRBV20-1 with TRBJ1-1, with D perhaps TRBD1 (5 bases). This CDR3 comprises 14 residues. The germline CDR1 and CDR2 sequences are DFQATT and SNEGSKA (reference sequence). V was pared by 2 bases and J by 4 bases, with 14 bases between. Here the CDR3 reads CSARTAPQGTEAFF. The CDR3 region has the DNA TGCAGTGCTAGAACGGCGCCCCAGGGCACTGAAGCTTTCTTT.

This clonotype came up a few times. This sequence joins TRBV10-3 and TRBJ2-2; D possibly uses TRBD1 or TRBD2 (5 bases each). Looked up from germline, CDR1 is ENHRY and CDR2 is SYGVKD. The CDR3 has 17 amino acids. The V end was cut by 6 bases, the J end by 3 bases, with 20 bases between. CDR3 protein: CAIRRLRDPPDTGELFF. CDR3 nucleotide sequence: TGTGCCATCAGAAGACTACGGGACCCCCCTGACACCGGGGAGCTGTTTTTT.

V is TRBV29-1 and J is TRBJ2-7, with 11 bases matching TRBD2. Germline V CDR1 and CDR2: SQVTM, ANQGSEA. With 4 bases clipped from V and 5 bases from J, the junction kept 7 bases outside the gene matches. CDR3 size: 14 residues. In nucleotides, the CDR3 is TGCAGCGTTGGAATAGCGGGAGGGCCCCACGAGCAGTACTTC. It yields the protein CSVGIAGGPHEQYF.

This clonotype was seen ten or more times. The rearrangement links TRBV12-3 or TRBV12-4 to TRBJ1-1, with TRBD1 as a possible D gene (5 bases). The CDR3 runs to 12 residues. Trimming pared 5 bases from V and 10 bases from J, leaving 14 bases between. CDR3 DNA sequence: TGTGCCAGCAGTCCTCGTGACAGCCGAGCTTTCTTT. Its protein is CASSPRDSRAFF.

The chain has TRBV15 and TRBJ2-5, with 9 nucleotides matching TRBD1. Losses at the gene ends were 5 bases for V and 10 bases for J; bases not matched to a gene: 8. Germline V gives CDR1 LNHNV, CDR2 YYDKDF (reference sequence). This CDR3 spans 13 amino acids. CDR3 sequence: CATSSQGAKGQYF. DNA for the CDR3: TGTGCCACCAGCTCACAGGGGGCGAAGGGCCAGTACTTC.

This clonotype occurred many times. CDR3 bases: TGTGCCAGCAGCTTAATGGAGAACACTGAAGCTTTCTTT. Translated, it gives CASSLMENTEAFF. The V call is TRBV7-9, the J call TRBJ1-1; no reliable D call. Germline CDR1 reads SEHNR; CDR2 reads FQNEAQ (reference sequence). The CDR3 runs 13 residues. Deletions cut 2 bases from V and 1 base from J, with 5 bases between.